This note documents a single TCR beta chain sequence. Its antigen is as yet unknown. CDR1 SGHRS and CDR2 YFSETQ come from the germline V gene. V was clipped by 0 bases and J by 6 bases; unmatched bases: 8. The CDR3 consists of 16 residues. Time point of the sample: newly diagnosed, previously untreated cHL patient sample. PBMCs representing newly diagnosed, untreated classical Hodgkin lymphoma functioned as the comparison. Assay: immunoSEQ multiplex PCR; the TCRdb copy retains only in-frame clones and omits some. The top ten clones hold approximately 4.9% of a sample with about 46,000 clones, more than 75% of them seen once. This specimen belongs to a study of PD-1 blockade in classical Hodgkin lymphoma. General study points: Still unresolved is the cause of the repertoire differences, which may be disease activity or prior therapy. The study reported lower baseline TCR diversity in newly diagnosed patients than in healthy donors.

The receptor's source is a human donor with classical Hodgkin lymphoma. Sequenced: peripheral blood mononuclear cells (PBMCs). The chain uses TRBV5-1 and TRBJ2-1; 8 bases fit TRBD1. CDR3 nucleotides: TGCGCCAGCAGCTTGGCCTCGGACAGGGTCTCCAATGAGCAGTTCTTC. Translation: CASSLASDRVSNEQFF. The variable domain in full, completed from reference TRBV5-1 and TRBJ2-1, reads KAGVTQTPRYLIKTRGQQVTLSCSPISGHRSVSWYQQTPGQGLQFLFEYFSETQRNKGNFPGRFSGRQFSNSRSEMNVSTLELGDSALYLCASSLASDRVSNEQFFGPGTRLTVL.